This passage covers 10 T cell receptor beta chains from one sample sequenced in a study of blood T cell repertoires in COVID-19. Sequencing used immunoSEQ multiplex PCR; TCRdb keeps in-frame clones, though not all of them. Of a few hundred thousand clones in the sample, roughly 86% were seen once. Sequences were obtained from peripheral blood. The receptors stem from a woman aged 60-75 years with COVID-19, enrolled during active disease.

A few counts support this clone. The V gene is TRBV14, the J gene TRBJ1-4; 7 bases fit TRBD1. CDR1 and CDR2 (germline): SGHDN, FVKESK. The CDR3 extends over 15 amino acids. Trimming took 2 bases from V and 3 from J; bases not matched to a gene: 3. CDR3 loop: CASSQPTGANEKLFF. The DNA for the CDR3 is TGTGCCAGCAGCCAACCCACAGGGGCTAATGAAAAACTGTTTTTT. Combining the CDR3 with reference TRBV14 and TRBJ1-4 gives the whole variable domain EAGVTQFPSHSVIEKGQTVTLRCDPISGHDNLYWYRRVMGKEIKFLLHFVKESKQDESGMPNNRFLAERTGGTYSTLKVQPAELEDSGVYFCASSQPTGANEKLFFGSGTQLSVL.

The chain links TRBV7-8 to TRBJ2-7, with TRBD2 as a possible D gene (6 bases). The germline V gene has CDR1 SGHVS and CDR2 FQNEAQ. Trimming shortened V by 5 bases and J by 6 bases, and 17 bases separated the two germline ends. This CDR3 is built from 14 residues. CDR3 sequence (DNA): TGTGCCAGCAGCGGATTCCGGGACTCGGCCGAGCAGTACTTC. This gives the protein CASSGFRDSAEQYF. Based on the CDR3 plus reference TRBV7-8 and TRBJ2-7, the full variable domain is GAGVSQSPRYKVAKRGQDVALRCDPISGHVSLFWYQQALGQGPEFLTYFQNEAQLDKSGLPSDRFFAERPEGSVSTLKIQRTQQEDSAVYLCASSGFRDSAEQYFGPGTRLTVT.

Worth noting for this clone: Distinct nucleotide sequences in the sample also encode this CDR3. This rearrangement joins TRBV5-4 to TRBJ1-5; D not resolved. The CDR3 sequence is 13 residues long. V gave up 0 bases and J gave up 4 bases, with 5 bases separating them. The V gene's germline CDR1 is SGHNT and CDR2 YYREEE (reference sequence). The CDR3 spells CASSLAGNQPQHF. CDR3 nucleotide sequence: TGTGCCAGCAGCTTGGCGGGGAATCAGCCCCAGCATTTT.

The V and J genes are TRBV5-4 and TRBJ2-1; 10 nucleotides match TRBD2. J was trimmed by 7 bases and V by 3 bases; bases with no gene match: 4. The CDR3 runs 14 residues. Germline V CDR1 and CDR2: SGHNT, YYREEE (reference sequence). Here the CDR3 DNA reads TGTGCCAGCAGCTCGGGACTAGCGAGGAATGAGCAGTTCTTC. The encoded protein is CASSSGLARNEQFF.

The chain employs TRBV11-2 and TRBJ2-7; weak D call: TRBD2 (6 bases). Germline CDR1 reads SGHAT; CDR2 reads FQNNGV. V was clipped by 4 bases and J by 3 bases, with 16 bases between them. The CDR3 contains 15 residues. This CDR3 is CASSSPYRRGYEQYF. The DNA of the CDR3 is TGTGCCAGCAGCTCACCCTACAGGAGGGGCTACGAGCAGTACTTC.

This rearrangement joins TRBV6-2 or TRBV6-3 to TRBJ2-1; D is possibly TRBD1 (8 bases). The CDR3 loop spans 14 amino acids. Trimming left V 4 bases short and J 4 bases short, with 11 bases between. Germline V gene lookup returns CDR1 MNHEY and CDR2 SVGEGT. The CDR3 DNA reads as TGTGCCAGCAGTTCACAGGGGGGGTACAATGAGCAGTTCTTC. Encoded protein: CASSSQGGYNEQFF.

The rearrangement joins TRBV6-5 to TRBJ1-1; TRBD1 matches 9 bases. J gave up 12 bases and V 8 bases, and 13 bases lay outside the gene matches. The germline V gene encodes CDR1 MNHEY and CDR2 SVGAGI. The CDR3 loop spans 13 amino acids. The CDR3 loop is CASRRNRGHVTFF. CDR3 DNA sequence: TGTGCCAGCCGACGAAACAGGGGGCATGTGACTTTCTTT.

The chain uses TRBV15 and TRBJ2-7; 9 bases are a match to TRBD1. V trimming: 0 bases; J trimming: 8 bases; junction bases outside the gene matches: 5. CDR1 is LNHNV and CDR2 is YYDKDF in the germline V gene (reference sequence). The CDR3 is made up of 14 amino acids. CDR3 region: CATSRDVGQGKQYF. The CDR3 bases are TGTGCCACCAGCAGAGATGTGGGACAGGGTAAGCAGTACTTC.

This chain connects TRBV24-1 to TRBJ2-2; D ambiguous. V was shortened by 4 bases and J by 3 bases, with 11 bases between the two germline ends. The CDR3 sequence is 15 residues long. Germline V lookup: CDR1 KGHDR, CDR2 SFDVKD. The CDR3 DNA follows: TGTGCCACCAGTGAGTCCGTCCCGGACACCGGGGAGCTGTTTTTT. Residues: CATSESVPDTGELFF.

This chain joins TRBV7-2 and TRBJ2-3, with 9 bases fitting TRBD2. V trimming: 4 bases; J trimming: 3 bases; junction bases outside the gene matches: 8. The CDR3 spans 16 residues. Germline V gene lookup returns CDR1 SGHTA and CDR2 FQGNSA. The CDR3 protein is CASSYTPGLATDTQYF. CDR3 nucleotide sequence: TGTGCCAGCAGCTATACCCCGGGACTAGCAACAGATACGCAGTATTTT. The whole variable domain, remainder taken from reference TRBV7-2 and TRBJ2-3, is GAGVSQSPSNKVTEKGKDVELRCDPISGHTALYWYRQSLGQGLEFLIYFQGNSAPDKSGLPSDRFSAERTGGSVSTLTIQRTQQEDSAVYLCASSYTPGLATDTQYFGPGTRLTVL.